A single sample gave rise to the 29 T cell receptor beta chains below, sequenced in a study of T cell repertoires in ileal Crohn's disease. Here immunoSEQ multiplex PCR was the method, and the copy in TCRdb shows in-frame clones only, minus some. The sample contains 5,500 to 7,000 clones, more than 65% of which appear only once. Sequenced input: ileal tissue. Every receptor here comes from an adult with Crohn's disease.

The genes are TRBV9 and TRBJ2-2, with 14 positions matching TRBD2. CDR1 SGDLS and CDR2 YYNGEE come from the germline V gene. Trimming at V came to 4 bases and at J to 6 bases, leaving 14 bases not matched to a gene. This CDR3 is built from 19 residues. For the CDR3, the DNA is TGTGCCAGCAGCCCTCCCCGGCCGGGACTAGCGGGAGTCGCCGGGGAGCTGTTTTTT. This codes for CASSPPRPGLAGVAGELFF.

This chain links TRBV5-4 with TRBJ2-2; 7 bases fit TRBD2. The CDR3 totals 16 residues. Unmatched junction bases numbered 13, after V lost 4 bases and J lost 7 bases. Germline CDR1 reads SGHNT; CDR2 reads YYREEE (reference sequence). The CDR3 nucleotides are TGTGCCAGCAGCACCTTAAGGGCGGGGGTTAGCGGGGAGCTGTTTTTT. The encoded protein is CASSTLRAGVSGELFF.

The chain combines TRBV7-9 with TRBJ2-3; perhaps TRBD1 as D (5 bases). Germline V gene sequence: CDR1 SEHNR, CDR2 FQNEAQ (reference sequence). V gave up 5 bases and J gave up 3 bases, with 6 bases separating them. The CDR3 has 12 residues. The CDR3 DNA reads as TGTGCCAGCAGCGACAGAACAGATACGCAGTATTTT. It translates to CASSDRTDTQYF. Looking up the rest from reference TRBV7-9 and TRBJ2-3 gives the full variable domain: DTGVSQNPRHKITKRGQNVTFRCDPISEHNRLYWYRQTLGQGPEFLTYFQNEAQLEKSRLLSDRFSAERPKGSFSTLEIQRTEQGDSAMYLCASSDRTDTQYFGPGTRLTVL.

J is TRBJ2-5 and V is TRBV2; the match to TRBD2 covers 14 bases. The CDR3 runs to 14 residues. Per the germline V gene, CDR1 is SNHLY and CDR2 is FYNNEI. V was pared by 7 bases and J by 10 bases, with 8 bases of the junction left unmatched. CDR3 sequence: CASTLTSGGALQYF. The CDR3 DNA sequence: TGTGCCAGCACCTTGACTAGCGGGGGGGCCCTCCAGTACTTC.

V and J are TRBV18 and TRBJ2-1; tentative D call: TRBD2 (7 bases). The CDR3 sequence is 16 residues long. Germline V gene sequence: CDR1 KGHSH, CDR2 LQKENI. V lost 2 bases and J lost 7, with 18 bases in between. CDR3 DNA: TGTGCCAGCTCACCATTAGGGGGGGGCAAAGAAAATGAGCAGTTCTTC. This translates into CASSPLGGGKENEQFF.

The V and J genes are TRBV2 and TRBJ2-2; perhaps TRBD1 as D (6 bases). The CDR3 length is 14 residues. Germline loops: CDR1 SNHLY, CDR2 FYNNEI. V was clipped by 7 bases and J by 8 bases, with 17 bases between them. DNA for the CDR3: TGTGCCAGCAATTACGTACAGGGATCAGGGGAGCTGTTTTTT. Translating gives CASNYVQGSGELFF.

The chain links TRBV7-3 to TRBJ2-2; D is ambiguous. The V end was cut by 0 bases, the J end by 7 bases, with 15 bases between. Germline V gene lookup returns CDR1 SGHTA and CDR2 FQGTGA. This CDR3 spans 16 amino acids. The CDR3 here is CASSLTGGGTSGELFF. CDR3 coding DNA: TGTGCCAGCAGCTTAACTGGTGGCGGAACGAGCGGGGAGCTGTTTTTT.

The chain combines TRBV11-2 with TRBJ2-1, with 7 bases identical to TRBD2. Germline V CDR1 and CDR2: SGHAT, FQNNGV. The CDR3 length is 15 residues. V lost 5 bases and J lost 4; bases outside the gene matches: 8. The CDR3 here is CASSPFAGAYNEQFF. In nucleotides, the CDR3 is TGTGCCAGCAGCCCCTTTGCGGGAGCATACAATGAGCAGTTCTTC. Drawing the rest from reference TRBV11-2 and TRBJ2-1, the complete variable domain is EAGVAQSPRYKIIEKRQSVAFWCNPISGHATLYWYQQILGQGPKLLIQFQNNGVVDDSQLPKDRFSAERLKGVDSTLKIQPAKLEDSAVYLCASSPFAGAYNEQFFGPGTRLTVL.

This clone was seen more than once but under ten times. Written as DNA, the CDR3 is TGTGCCTGGACCTCCCGGGACTCTAGCACAGATACGCAGTATTTT. Translation: CAWTSRDSSTDTQYF. The chain has TRBV30 and TRBJ2-3; perhaps TRBD2 as D (6 bases). Trimming removed 4 bases at V and 0 bases at J, with 14 bases between. The germline gives CDR1 GTSNPN, CDR2 SVGIG (reference sequence). CDR3 length: 15 amino acids.

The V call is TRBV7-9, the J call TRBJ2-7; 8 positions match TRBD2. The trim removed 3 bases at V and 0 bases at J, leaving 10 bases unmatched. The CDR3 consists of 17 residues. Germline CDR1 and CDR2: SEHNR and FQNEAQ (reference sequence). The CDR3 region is CASSFGLGTRRSYEQYF. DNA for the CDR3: TGTGCCAGCAGCTTTGGCTTGGGGACTAGGCGCTCCTACGAGCAGTACTTC. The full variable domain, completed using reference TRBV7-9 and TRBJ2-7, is DTGVSQNPRHKITKRGQNVTFRCDPISEHNRLYWYRQTLGQGPEFLTYFQNEAQLEKSRLLSDRFSAERPKGSFSTLEIQRTEQGDSAMYLCASSFGLGTRRSYEQYFGPGTRLTVT.

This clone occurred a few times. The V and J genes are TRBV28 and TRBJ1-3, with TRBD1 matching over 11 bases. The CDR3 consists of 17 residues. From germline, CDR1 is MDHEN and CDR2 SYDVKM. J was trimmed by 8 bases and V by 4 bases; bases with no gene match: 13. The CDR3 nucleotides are TGTGCCAGCAGTTCCACCGGGACAGGGGGTCAAAGAGACACCATATATTTT. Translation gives CASSSTGTGGQRDTIYF.

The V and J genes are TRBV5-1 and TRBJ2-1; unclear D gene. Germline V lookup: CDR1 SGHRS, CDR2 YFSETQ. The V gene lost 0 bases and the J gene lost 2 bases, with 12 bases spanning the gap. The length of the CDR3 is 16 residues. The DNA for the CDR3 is TGCGCCAGCAGCTTGGCAAGGCGGAGCACCTACAATGAGCAGTTCTTC. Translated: CASSLARRSTYNEQFF.

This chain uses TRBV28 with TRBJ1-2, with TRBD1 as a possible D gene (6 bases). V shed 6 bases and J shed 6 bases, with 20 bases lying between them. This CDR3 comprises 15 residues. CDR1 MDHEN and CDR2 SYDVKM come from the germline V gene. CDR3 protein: CASSSKRGFTHGYTF. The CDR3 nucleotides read TGTGCCAGCAGCTCCAAGAGGGGGTTCACCCATGGCTACACCTTC.

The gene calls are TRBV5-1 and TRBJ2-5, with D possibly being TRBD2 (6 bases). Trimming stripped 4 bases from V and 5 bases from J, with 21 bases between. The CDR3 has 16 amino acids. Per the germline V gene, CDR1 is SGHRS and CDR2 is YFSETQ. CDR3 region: CASSDTAGPKGETQYF. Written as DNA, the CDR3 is TGCGCCAGCAGCGATACCGCGGGGCCTAAAGGGGAGACCCAGTACTTC.

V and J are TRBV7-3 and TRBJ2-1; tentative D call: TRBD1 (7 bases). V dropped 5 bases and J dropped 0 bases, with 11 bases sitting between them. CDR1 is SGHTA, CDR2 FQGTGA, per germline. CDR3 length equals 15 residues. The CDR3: CASSPRDSSYNEQFF. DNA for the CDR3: TGTGCCAGCAGCCCGCGGGACAGCTCCTACAATGAGCAGTTCTTC.

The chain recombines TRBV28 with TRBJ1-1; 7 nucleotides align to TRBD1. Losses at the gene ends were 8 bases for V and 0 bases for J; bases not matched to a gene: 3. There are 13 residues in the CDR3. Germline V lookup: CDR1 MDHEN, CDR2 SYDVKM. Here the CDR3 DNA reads TGTGCCAGCGGCAGGGGGATGAACACTGAAGCTTTCTTT. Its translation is CASGRGMNTEAFF.

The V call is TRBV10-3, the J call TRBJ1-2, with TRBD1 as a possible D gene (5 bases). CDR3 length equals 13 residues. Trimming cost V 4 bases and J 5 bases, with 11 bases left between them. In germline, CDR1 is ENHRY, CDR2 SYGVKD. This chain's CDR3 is CAISVAGRYGYTF. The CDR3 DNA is TGTGCCATCAGTGTAGCAGGGAGGTATGGCTACACCTTC.

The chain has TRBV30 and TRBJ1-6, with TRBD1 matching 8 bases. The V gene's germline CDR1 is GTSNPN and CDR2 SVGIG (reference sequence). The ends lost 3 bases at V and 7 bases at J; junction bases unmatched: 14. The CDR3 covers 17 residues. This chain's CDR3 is CAWRGGGAGGYNSPLHF. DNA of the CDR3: TGTGCCTGGAGAGGGGGTGGGGCAGGGGGCTACAATTCACCCCTCCACTTT.

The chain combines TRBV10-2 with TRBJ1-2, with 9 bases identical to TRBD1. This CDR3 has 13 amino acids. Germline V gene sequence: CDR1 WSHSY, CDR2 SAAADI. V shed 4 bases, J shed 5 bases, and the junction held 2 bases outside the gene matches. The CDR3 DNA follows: TGCGCCAGCAGTGGGACAGGGGAGTATGGCTACACCTTC. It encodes CASSGTGEYGYTF.

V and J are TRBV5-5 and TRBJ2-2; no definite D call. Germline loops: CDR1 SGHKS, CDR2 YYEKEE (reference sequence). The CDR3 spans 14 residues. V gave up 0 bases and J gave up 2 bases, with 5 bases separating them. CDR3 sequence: CASSLVANTGELFF. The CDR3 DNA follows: TGTGCCAGCAGCTTGGTAGCCAACACCGGGGAGCTGTTTTTT.

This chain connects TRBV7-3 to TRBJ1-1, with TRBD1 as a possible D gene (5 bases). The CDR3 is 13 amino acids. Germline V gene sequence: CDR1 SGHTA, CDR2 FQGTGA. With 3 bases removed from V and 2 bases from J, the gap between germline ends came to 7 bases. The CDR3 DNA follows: TGTGCCAGCAGCTTCAGGGCAAACACTGAAGCTTTCTTT. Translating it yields CASSFRANTEAFF.

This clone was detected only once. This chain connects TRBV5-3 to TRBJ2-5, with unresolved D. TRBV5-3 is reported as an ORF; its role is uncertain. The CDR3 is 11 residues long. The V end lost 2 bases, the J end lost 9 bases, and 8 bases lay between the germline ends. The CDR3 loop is CARSLLWAQYF. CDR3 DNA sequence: TGTGCCAGAAGCTTACTATGGGCCCAGTACTTC.

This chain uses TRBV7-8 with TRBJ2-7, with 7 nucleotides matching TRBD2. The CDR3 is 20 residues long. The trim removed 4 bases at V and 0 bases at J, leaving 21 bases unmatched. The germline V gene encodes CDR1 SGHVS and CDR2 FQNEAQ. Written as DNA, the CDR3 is TGTGCCAGCAGCTACCCCACGCGGGGGACTATATCAAGGAGCTCCTACGAGCAGTACTTC. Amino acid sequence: CASSYPTRGTISRSSYEQYF.

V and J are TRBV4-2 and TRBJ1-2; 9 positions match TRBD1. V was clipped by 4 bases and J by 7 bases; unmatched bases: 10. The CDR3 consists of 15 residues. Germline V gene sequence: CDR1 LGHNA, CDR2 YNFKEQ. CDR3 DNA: TGTGCCAGCAGCCGTTCTCAACAGGGGGCTGCTGGCTACACCTTC. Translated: CASSRSQQGAAGYTF.

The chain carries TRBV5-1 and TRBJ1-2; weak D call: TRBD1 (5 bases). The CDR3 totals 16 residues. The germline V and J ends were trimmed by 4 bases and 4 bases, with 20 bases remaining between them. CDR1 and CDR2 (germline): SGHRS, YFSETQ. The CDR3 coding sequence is TGCGCCAGCAGCGGGGGGGACCTTATTACCACCTATGGCTACACCTTC. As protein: CASSGGDLITTYGYTF. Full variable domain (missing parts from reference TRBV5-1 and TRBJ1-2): KAGVTQTPRYLIKTRGQQVTLSCSPISGHRSVSWYQQTPGQGLQFLFEYFSETQRNKGNFPGRFSGRQFSNSRSEMNVSTLELGDSALYLCASSGGDLITTYGYTFGSGTRLTVV.

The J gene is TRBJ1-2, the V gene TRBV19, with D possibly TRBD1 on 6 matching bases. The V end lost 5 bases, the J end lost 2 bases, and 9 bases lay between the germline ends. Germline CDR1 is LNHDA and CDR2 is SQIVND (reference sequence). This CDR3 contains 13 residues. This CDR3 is CASSPTGNYGYTF. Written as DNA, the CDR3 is TGTGCCAGTAGTCCCACAGGGAACTATGGCTACACCTTC.

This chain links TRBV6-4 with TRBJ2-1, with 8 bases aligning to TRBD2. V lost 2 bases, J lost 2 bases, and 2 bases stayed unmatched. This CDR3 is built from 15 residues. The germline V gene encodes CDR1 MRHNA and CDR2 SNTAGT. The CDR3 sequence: CASSDGGGPYNEQFF. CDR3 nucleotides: TGTGCCAGCAGTGACGGCGGGGGGCCCTACAATGAGCAGTTCTTC.

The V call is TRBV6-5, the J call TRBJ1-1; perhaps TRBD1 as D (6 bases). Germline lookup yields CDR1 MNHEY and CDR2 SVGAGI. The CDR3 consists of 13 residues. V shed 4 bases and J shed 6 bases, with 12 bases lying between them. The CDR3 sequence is CASSSVRGAEAFF. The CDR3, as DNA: TGTGCCAGCAGTTCCGTCAGGGGCGCTGAAGCTTTCTTT.

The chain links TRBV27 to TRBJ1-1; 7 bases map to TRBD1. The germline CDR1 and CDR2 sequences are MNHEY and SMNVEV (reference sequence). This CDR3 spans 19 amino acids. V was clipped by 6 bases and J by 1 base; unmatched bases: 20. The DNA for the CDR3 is TGTGCCAGCAGCCTTTTTCCCATGACAGGGTTAAGGGCGAACACTGAAGCTTTCTTT. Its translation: CASSLFPMTGLRANTEAFF.